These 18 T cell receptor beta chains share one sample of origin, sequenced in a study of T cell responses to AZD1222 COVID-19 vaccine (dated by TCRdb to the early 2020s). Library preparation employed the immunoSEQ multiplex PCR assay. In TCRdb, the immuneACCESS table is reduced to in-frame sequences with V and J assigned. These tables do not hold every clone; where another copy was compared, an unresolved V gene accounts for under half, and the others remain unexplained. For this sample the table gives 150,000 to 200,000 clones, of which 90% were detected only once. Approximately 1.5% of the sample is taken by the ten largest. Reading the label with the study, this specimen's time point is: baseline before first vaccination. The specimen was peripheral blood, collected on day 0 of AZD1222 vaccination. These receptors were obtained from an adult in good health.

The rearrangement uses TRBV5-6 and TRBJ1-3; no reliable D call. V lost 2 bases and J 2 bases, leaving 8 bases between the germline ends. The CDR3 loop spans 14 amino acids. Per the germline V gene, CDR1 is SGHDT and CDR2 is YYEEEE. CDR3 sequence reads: CASSLFFTGNTIYF. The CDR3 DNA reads TGTGCCAGCAGCTTATTTTTTACTGGAAACACCATATATTTT.

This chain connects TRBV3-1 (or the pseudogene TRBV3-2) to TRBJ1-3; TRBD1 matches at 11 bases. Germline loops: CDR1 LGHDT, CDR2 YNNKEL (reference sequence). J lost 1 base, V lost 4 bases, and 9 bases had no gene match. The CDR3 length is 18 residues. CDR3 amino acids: CASSPFAGQGASGNTIYF. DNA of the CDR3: TGTGCCAGCAGCCCGTTTGCAGGACAGGGGGCTTCTGGAAACACCATATATTTT.

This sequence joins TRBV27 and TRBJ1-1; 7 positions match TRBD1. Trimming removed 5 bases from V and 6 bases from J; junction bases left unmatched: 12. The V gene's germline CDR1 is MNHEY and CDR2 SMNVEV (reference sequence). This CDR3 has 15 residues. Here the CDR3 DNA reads TGTGCCAGCAGTACATCGACAGGGATGGGCCCTGAAGCTTTCTTT. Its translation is CASSTSTGMGPEAFF.

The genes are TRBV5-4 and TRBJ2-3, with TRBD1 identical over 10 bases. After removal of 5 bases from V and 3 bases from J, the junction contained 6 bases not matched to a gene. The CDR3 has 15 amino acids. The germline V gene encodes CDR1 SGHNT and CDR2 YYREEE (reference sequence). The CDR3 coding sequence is TGTGCCAGCAGTTGGGCGGGACAGGGGACAGATACGCAGTATTTT. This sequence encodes CASSWAGQGTDTQYF.

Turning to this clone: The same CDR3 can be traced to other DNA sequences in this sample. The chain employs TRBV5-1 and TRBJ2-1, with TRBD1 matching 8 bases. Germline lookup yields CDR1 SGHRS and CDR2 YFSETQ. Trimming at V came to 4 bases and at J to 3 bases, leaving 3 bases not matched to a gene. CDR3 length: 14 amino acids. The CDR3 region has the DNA TGCGCCAGCAGCCTCGGACAGGGCTACAATGAGCAGTTCTTC. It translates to CASSLGQGYNEQFF.

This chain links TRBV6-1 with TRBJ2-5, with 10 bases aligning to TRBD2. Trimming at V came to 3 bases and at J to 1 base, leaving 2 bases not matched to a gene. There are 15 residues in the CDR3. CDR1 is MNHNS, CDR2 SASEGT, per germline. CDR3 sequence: CASSDIAGGQETQYF. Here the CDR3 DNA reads TGTGCCAGCAGTGACATAGCGGGGGGCCAAGAGACCCAGTACTTC.

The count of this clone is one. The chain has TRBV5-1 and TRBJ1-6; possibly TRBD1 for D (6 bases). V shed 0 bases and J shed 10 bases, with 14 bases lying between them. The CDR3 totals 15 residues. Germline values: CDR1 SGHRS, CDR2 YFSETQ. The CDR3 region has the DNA TGCGCCAGCAGCTTGGCACCACAGGGTGGGTCACCCCTCCACTTT. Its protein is CASSLAPQGGSPLHF.

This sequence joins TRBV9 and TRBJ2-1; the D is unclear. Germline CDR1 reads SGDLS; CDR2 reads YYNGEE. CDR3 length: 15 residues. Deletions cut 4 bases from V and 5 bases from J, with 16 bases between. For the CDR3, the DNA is TGTGCCAGCAGCCTCCGAATAGGGAAGGACAATGAGCAGTTCTTC. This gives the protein CASSLRIGKDNEQFF. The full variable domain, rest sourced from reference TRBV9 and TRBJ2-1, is DSGVTQTPKHLITATGQRVTLRCSPRSGDLSVYWYQQSLDQGLQFLIQYYNGEERAKGNILERFSAQQFPDLHSELNLSSLELGDSALYFCASSLRIGKDNEQFFGPGTRLTVL.

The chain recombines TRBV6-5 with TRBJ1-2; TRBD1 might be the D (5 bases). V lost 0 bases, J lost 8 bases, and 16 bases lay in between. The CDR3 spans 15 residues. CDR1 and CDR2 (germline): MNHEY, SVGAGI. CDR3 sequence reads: CASSYSRRGPEGYTF. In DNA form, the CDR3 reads TGTGCCAGCAGTTACTCGAGGAGGGGCCCGGAAGGCTACACCTTC.

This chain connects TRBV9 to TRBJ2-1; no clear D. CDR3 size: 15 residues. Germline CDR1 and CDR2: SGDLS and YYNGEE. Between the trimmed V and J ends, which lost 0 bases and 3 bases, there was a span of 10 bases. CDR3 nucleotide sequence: TGTGCCAGCAGCGTAGCGGCAGCGAACTACAATGAGCAGTTCTTC. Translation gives CASSVAAANYNEQFF.

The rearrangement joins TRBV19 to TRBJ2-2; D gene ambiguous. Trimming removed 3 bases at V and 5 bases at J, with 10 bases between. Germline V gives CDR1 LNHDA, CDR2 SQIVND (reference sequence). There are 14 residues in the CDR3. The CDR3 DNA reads TGTGCCAGTAGTATCCCGGGCCGGACCGGGGAGCTGTTTTTT. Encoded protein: CASSIPGRTGELFF.

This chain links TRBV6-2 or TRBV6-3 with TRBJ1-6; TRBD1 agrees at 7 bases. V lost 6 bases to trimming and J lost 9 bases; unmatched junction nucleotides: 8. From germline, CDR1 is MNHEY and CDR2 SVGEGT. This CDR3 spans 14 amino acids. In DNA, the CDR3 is TGTGCCAGCAGCTTCCAGGGGGGTTTTTCACCCCTCCACTTT. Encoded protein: CASSFQGGFSPLHF.

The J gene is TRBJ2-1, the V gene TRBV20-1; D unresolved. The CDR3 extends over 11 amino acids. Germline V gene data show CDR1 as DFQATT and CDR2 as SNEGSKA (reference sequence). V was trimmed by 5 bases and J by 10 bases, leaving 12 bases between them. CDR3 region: CSADLPAEQFF. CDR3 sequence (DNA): TGCAGTGCTGACCTTCCAGCGGAGCAGTTCTTC.

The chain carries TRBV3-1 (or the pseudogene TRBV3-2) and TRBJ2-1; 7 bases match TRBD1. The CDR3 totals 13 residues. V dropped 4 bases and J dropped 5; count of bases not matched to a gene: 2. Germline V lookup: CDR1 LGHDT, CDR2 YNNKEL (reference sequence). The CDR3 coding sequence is TGTGCCAGCAGCCCTACAGGGGACAATGAGCAGTTCTTC. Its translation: CASSPTGDNEQFF.

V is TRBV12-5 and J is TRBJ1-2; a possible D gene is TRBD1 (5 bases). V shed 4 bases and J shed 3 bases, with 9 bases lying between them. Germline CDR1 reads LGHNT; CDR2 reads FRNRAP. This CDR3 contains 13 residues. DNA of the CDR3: TGTGCTAGTGGTTCCCAGACAGACTATGGCTACACCTTC. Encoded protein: CASGSQTDYGYTF. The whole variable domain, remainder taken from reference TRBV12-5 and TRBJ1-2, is DARVTQTPRHKVTEMGQEVTMRCQPILGHNTVFWYRQTMMQGLELLAYFRNRAPLDDSGMPKDRFSAEMPDATLATLKIQPSEPRDSAVYFCASGSQTDYGYTFGSGTRLTVV.

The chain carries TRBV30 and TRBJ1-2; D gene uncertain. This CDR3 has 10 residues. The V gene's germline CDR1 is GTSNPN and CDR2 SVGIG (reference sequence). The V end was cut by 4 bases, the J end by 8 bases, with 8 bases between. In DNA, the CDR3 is TGTGCCTGGAACCGTGGAGGCTACACCTTC. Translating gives CAWNRGGYTF. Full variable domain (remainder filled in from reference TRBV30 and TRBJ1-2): SQTIHQWPATLVQPVGSPLSLECTVEGTSNPNLYWYRQAAGRGLQLLFYSVGIGQISSEVPQNLSASRPQDRQFILSSKKLLLSDSGFYLCAWNRGGYTFGSGTRLTVV.

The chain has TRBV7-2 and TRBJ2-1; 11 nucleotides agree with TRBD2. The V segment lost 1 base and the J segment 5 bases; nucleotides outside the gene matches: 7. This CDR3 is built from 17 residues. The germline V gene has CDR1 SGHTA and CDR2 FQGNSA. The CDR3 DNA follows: TGTGCCAGCAGCTTAGGAGTTCGACTAGCGGGGAACAATGAGCAGTTCTTC. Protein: CASSLGVRLAGNNEQFF. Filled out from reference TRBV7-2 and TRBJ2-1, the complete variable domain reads GAGVSQSPSNKVTEKGKDVELRCDPISGHTALYWYRQSLGQGLEFLIYFQGNSAPDKSGLPSDRFSAERTGGSVSTLTIQRTQQEDSAVYLCASSLGVRLAGNNEQFFGPGTRLTVL.

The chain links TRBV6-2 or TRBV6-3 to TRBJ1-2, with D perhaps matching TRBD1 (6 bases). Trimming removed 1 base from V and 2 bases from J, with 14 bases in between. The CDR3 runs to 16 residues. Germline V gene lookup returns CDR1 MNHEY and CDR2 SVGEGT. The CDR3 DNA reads TGTGCCAGCAGTTACTTGACAAGGGGACAAAACTATGGCTACACCTTC. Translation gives CASSYLTRGQNYGYTF.